This TCR beta chain was obtained from a study of CD8+CD57+ T cells in acquired aplastic anemia. TCR beta VDJ combinations and CDR3 sequences were profiled from genomic DNA. A single record per CDR3 protein comes from TCRdb applying MiXCR to the reads. The repertoire holds tens of thousands of distinct CDR3 sequences, with under 50% as singletons. This clonotype was recorded many times. The germline V and J ends were trimmed by 0 bases and 0 bases, with 7 bases remaining between them. Germline loops: CDR1 SGDLS, CDR2 YYNGEE. The CDR3 runs to 15 residues. This clonotype was sampled from a human donor in good health, serving as a control. This sequence joins TRBV9 and TRBJ1-3; no firm D call. Sequenced material: sorted CD4+, CD8+, or CD8+CD57+ T cells (not recorded which) from PBMCs. Here the CDR3 DNA reads TGTGCCAGCAGCGTAGGAGGGAGCTCTGGAAACACCATATATTTT. Encoded protein: CASSVGGSSGNTIYF. Looking up the rest from reference TRBV9 and TRBJ1-3 gives the full variable domain: DSGVTQTPKHLITATGQRVTLRCSPRSGDLSVYWYQQSLDQGLQFLIQYYNGEERAKGNILERFSAQQFPDLHSELNLSSLELGDSALYFCASSVGGSSGNTIYFGEGSWLTVV.